The clone carrying this T cell receptor (beta chain) was seen a handful of times. Its antigen is still unknown. Regarding time point: sample taken at primary tumor resection. TCRdb called the 5' RACE reads again in MiXCR, with one record for every CDR3 protein. The data show tens of thousands of distinct CDR3 sequences, about 7.6% seen once. This sample stems from a study of spatial heterogeneity in lung cancer. Study outcomes and limitations: Blood carried ubiquitous expanded tumor TCRs more at resection than follow-up.

CDR3 length equals 18 residues. The germline V gene has CDR1 WSHSY and CDR2 SAAADI. Losses at the gene ends were 5 bases for V and 5 bases for J; bases not matched to a gene: 16. The chain has TRBV10-2 and TRBJ2-1; 9 bases fit TRBD2. Specimen: PBMCs, collected at surgery. The TCR was taken from a male donor with early-stage non-small cell lung cancer. As DNA, the CDR3 is TGCGCCAGCAGTCAGCTACGGACTAGCGACCCCCGAAACAATGAGCAGTTCTTC. Translated, it gives CASSQLRTSDPRNNEQFF.